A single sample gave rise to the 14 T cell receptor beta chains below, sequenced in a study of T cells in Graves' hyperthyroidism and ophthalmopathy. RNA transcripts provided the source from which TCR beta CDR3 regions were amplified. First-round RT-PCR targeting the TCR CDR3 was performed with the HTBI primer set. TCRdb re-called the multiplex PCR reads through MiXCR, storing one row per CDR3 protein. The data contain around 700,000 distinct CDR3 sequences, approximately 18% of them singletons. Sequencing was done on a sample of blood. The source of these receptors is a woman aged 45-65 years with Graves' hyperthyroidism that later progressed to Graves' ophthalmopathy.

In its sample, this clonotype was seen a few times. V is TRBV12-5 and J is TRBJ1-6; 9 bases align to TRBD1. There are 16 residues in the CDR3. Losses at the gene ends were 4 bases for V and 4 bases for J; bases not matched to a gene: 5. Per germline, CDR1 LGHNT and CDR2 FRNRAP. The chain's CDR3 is CASGSGQGEYNSPLHF. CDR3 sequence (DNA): TGTGCTAGTGGTTCGGGACAGGGTGAATATAATTCACCCCTCCACTTT.

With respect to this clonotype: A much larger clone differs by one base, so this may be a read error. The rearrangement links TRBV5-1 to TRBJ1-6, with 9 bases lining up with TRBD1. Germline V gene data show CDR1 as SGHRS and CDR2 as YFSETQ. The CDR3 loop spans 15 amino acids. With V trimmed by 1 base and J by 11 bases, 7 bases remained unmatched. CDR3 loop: CASSLSGQGNPPLHF. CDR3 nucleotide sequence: TGCGCCAGCAGCTTGAGCGGACAGGGGAATCCACCCCTCCACTTT. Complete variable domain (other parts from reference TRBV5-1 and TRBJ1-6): KAGVTQTPRYLIKTRGQQVTLSCSPISGHRSVSWYQQTPGQGLQFLFEYFSETQRNKGNFPGRFSGRQFSNSRSEMNVSTLELGDSALYLCASSLSGQGNPPLHFGNGTRLTVT.

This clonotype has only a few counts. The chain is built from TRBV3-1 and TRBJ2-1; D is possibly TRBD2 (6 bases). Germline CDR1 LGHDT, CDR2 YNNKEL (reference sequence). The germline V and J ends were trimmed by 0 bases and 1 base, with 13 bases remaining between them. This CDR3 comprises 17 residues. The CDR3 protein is CASSQDLAGQSYNEQFF. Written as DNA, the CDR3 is TGTGCCAGCAGCCAAGATCTGGCGGGGCAATCCTACAATGAGCAGTTCTTC.

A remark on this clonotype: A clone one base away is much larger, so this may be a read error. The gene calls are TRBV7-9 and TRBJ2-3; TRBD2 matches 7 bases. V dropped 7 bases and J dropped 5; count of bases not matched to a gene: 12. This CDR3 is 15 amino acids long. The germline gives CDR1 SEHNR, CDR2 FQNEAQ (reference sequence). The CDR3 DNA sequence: TGTGCCAGCATCAGGGAGGGGCAGGCACAAGATACGCAGTATTTT. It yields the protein CASIREGQAQDTQYF.

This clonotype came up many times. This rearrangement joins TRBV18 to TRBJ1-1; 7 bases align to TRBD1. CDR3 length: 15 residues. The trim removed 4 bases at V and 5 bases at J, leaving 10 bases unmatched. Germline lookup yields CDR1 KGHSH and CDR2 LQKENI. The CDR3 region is CASSLYKTGQTEAFF. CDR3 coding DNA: TGTGCCAGCTCACTCTATAAGACAGGGCAAACTGAAGCTTTCTTT.

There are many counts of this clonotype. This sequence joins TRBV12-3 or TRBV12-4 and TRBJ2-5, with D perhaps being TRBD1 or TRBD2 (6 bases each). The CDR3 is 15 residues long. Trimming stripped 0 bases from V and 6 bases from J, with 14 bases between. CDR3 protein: CASSLAGGRGKTQYF. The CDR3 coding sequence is TGTGCCAGCAGTTTAGCGGGGGGCCGGGGGAAGACCCAGTACTTC.

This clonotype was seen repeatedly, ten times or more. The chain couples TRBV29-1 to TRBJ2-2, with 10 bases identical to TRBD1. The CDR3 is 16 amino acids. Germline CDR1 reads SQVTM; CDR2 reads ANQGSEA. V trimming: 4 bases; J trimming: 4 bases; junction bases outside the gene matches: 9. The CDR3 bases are TGCAGCGTTGGCCGGACAGGGGGAATCGGCACCGGGGAGCTGTTTTTT. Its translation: CSVGRTGGIGTGELFF.

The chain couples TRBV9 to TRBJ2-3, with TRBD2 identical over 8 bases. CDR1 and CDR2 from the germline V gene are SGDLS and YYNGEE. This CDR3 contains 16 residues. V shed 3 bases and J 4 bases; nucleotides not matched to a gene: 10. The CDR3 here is CASSETVAGGADTQYF. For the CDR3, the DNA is TGTGCCAGCAGCGAGACCGTCGCGGGGGGTGCAGATACGCAGTATTTT.

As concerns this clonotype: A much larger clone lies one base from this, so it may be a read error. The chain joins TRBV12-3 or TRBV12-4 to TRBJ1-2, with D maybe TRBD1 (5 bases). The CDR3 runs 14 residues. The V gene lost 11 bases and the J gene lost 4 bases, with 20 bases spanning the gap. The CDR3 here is CAYRVGERGYGYTF. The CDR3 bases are TGTGCCTACCGGGTAGGGGAGAGGGGCTATGGCTACACCTTC.

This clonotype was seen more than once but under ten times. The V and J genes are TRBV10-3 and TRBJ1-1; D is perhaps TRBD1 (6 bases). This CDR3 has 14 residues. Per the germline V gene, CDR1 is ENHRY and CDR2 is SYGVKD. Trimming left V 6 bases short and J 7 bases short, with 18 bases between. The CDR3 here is CAISARGEAGEAFF. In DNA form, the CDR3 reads TGTGCCATCAGCGCCAGGGGCGAGGCAGGTGAAGCTTTCTTT.

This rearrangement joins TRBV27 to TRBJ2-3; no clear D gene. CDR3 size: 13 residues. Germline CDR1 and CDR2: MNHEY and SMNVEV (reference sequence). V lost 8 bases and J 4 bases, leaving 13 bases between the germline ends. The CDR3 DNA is TGTGCCAGCCGGGTGGTCGCGTCAGATACGCAGTATTTT. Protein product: CASRVVASDTQYF.

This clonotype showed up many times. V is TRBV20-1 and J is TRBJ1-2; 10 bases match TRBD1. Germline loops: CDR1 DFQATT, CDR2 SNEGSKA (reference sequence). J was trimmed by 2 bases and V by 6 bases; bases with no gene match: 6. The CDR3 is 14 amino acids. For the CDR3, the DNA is TGCAGTGCGGGTGGGACAGGGGTGAACTATGGCTACACCTTC. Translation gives CSAGGTGVNYGYTF.

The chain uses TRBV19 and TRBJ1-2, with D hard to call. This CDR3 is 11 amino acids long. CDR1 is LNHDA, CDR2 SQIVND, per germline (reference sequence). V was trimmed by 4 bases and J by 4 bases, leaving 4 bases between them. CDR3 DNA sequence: TGTGCCAGTAGTAACAGCTATGGCTACACCTTC. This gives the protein CASSNSYGYTF.

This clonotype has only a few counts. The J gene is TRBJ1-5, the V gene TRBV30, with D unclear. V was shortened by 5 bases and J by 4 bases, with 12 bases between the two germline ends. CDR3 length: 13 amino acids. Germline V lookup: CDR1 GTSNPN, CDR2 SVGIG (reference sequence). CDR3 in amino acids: CAWGADLNQPQHF. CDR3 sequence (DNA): TGTGCCTGGGGAGCAGACCTAAATCAGCCCCAGCATTTT.